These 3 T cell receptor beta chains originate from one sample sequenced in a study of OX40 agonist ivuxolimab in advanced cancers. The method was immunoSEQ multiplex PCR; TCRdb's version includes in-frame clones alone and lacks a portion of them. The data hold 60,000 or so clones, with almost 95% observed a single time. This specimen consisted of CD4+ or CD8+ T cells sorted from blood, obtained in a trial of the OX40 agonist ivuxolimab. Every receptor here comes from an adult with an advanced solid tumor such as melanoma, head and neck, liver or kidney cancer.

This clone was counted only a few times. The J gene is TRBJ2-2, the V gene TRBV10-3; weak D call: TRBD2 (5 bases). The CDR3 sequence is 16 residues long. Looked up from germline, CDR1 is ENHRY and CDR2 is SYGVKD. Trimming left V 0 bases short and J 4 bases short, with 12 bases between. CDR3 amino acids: CAISESDSPGTGELFF. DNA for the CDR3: TGTGCCATCAGTGAGTCGGACTCTCCAGGCACCGGGGAGCTGTTTTTT.

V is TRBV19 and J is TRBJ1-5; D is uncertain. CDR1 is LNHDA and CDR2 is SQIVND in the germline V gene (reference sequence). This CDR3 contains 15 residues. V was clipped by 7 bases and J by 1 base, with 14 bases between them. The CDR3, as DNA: TGTGCCAGTATTCCTTCCCTGGGGAGCAATCAGCCCCAGCATTTT. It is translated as CASIPSLGSNQPQHF.

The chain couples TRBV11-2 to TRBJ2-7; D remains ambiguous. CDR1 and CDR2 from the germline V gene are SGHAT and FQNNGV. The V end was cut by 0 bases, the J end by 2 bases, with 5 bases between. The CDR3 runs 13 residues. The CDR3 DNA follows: TGTGCCAGCAGCTTAGAGGCGACCTACGAGCAGTACTTC. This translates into CASSLEATYEQYF.